Listed below are T cell receptor beta chains from one sample, sequenced in a study of regulatory and conventional T cells in breast cancer. TCRdb analysed the PCR reads with MiXCR anew, one entry per CDR3 protein. The table includes around 1,200 distinct CDR3 sequences, 35% to 50% detected once. Sequenced: regulatory T cells from blood. Receptor source: a female donor with breast cancer. CDR3s include the opening cysteine and the closing phenylalanine or tryptophan.

TRBV4-1	TRBJ2-5	CASSDLTGSFQETQYF
TRBV10-3	TRBJ1-6	CAIRPTGMGSPLHF
TRBV5-4	TRBJ2-1	CASSSLANEQFF
TRBV20-1	TRBJ1-5	CSARTWNQPQHF
TRBV12-3/TRBV12-4	TRBJ1-2	CATHRATNYGYTF
TRBV20-1	TRBJ2-1	CSASLTSGIGDEQFF
TRBV19	TRBJ1-1	CASRDRDTEAFF
TRBV7-9	TRBJ1-1	CASSKAGATEAFF
TRBV3-1	TRBJ1-3	CASRPGTTGGNTIYF
TRBV29-1	TRBJ2-7	CSVVHGLGNEQYF
TRBV12-3/TRBV12-4	TRBJ1-5	CASSLSVLDTYNQPQHF
TRBV20-1	TRBJ2-3	CSARDGSSGPDTQYF
TRBV6-5	TRBJ1-1	CASSYSQGASTEAFF
TRBV20-1	TRBJ2-3	CSARSGLAGGLGTDTQYF
TRBV5-1	TRBJ1-2	CASYTGQGPQVGYTF
TRBV7-2	TRBJ2-3	CASSFSGTSGPYTDTQYF
TRBV6-6	TRBJ1-1	CASSYGTLNTEAFF
TRBV6-2/TRBV6-3	TRBJ2-1	CASAQVGGLQFF